The next 6 T cell receptor beta chains were all read from a single sample in a study of Ad26.COV2.S vaccination and SARS-CoV-2 variants. Documented treatment: some 20 received Ad26.COV2.S at low or high dose, single or two shots; about 5 received placebo; per-sample allocation not given. The study sampled participants on day 63 after the first vaccine or placebo injection. The assay was immunoSEQ multiplex PCR, and TCRdb's table has in-frame clones only and misses some. The sample comprises 350,000 to 450,000 clones, about 88% of which are singletons, and under 2% rests with the top ten. The specimen comprised peripheral blood, sampled in a trial of Ad26.COV2.S vaccine versus placebo. Receptors originate from a person aged 18-65 years who received the Ad26.COV2.S COVID-19 vaccine or a placebo.

The gene calls are TRBV7-9 and TRBJ2-7, with TRBD1 matching over 7 bases. This CDR3 region has 15 residues. The J segment lost 2 bases and the V segment lost 5 bases, leaving 9 bases of the junction unmatched. Germline CDR1 SEHNR, CDR2 FQNEAQ (reference sequence). The CDR3 here is CASSHDRVRAYEQYF. CDR3 DNA sequence: TGTGCCAGCAGCCACGACAGGGTCCGTGCCTACGAGCAGTACTTC.

The chain joins TRBV7-2 to TRBJ2-7; D might be TRBD2 (6 bases). CDR1 and CDR2 from the germline V gene are SGHTA and FQGNSA. Deletions cut 4 bases from V and 6 bases from J, with 13 bases between. The CDR3 is 13 amino acids. The DNA of the CDR3 is TGTGCCAGCAGCTCAGGATCGGGGGTCGAGCAGTACTTC. Residues: CASSSGSGVEQYF.

The CDR3 coding sequence is TGTGCCAGCAGTCCTCAAGGGGCCCGGCGGGGACGGGGTCAGCCCCAGCATTTT. Translated: CASSPQGARRGRGQPQHF. The V and J genes are TRBV28 and TRBJ1-5; maybe TRBD1 (5 bases). Trimming pared 5 bases from V and 6 bases from J, leaving 26 bases between. The CDR3 spans 18 residues. Germline V gene sequence: CDR1 MDHEN, CDR2 SYDVKM.

The V and J genes are TRBV3-1 (or the pseudogene TRBV3-2) and TRBJ2-2, with a tentative D call TRBD1 (6 bases). This CDR3 has 17 residues. The V end lost 0 bases, the J end lost 2 bases, and 13 bases lay between the germline ends. Germline V gene sequence: CDR1 LGHDT, CDR2 YNNKEL (reference sequence). The CDR3 nucleotides are TGTGCCAGCAGCCAAGATCCCGGGACATTTAACACCGGGGAGCTGTTTTTT. Protein product: CASSQDPGTFNTGELFF.

CDR3 in amino acids: CASGLGAGETQYF. The CDR3 DNA reads TGTGCCAGCGGCCTAGGGGCTGGAGAGACCCAGTACTTC. The chain has TRBV28 and TRBJ2-5, with D possibly matching TRBD1 (5 bases). This CDR3 has 13 residues. Germline-derived CDR1 and CDR2 are MDHEN and SYDVKM. The V end lost 8 bases, the J end lost 4 bases, and 14 bases lay between the germline ends. Looking up the rest from reference TRBV28 and TRBJ2-5 gives the full variable domain: DVKVTQSSRYLVKRTGEKVFLECVQDMDHENMFWYRQDPGLGLRLIYFSYDVKMKEKGDIPEGYSVSREKKERFSLILESASTNQTSMYLCASGLGAGETQYFGPGTRLLVL.

CDR3 coding DNA: TGTGCCAGCAGTTTAAGTCCGCCGGGGGACGGGACAGATACGCAGTATTTT. Its protein product is CASSLSPPGDGTDTQYF. The chain links TRBV27 to TRBJ2-3, with D perhaps matching TRBD2 (6 bases). With 2 bases removed from V and 3 bases from J, the gap between germline ends came to 18 bases. The CDR3 is made up of 17 amino acids. Germline V gene sequence: CDR1 MNHEY, CDR2 SMNVEV (reference sequence).